These 16 T cell receptor beta chains originate from one sample sequenced in a study of shared clonotypes between healthy human individuals. TCRdb keeps only in-frame clones here, not all; method: immunoSEQ multiplex PCR. The sample consists of roughly 2 million clones, roughly 96% of them appearing once. Input material: naive CD4+ T cells sorted from blood. Subset: CD45RA+ positively selected. These receptors were obtained from a man aged 18 to 29 in good health.

V gene TRBV18 combines with J gene TRBJ2-7; 7 bases align to TRBD2. The CDR3 contains 15 residues. The V gene end was trimmed by 3 bases and the J gene end by 2 bases; junction bases not matched to a gene: 7. CDR1 KGHSH and CDR2 LQKENI come from the germline V gene. CDR3 sequence (DNA): TGTGCCAGCTCACCGGCCCAGGGAGGGACCTACGAGCAGTACTTC. The encoded protein is CASSPAQGGTYEQYF.

The rearrangement links TRBV5-1 to TRBJ2-1; TRBD2 is a possible D gene (6 bases). From germline, CDR1 is SGHRS and CDR2 YFSETQ. The CDR3 runs to 15 residues. V was trimmed by 0 bases and J by 4 bases, leaving 11 bases between them. In nucleotides, the CDR3 is TGCGCCAGCAGCTTGGCGGGAGTGCTTTACAATGAGCAGTTCTTC. Translation: CASSLAGVLYNEQFF.

With regard to this clone: Different DNA sequences within this sample yield the same CDR3. The V gene is TRBV10-3, the J gene TRBJ2-7; D uncertain. The CDR3 totals 12 residues. Germline CDR1 reads ENHRY; CDR2 reads SYGVKD. V shed 0 bases and J shed 4 bases, with 4 bases lying between them. The CDR3: CAISESRYEQYF. In DNA, the CDR3 is TGTGCCATCAGTGAGTCAAGGTACGAGCAGTACTTC.

V is TRBV19 and J is TRBJ1-6, with no clear D. The CDR3 is made up of 15 amino acids. CDR1 is LNHDA and CDR2 is SQIVND in the germline V gene (reference sequence). Between the trimmed V and J ends, which lost 0 bases and 9 bases, there was a span of 12 bases. The CDR3 nucleotides are TGTGCCAGTAGTATAGAACGCAGGAAAATTTCACCCCTCCACTTT. This gives the protein CASSIERRKISPLHF.

This clone was observed a single time. The same CDR3 can be traced to other DNA sequences in this sample. The rearrangement uses TRBV5-1 and TRBJ1-3; the D is unclear. Per germline, CDR1 SGHRS and CDR2 YFSETQ. The length of the CDR3 is 15 residues. V lost 0 bases and J 4 bases, leaving 11 bases between the germline ends. CDR3 in DNA: TGCGCCAGCAGCTTGGCCGGCGTTGAAGGAAACACCATATATTTT. Amino acids: CASSLAGVEGNTIYF.

This chain links TRBV6-5 with TRBJ2-5; D is unresolved. The CDR3 is made up of 12 amino acids. CDR1 is MNHEY and CDR2 is SVGAGI in the germline V gene. The V gene lost 7 bases and the J gene lost 5 bases, with 11 bases spanning the gap. CDR3 sequence: CASNSPGETQYF. CDR3 coding DNA: TGTGCCAGCAATTCCCCCGGGGAGACCCAGTACTTC.

Concerning this clone: The same CDR3 also results from other DNA sequences found in this sample. This chain links TRBV18 with TRBJ2-5; D is unclear. The ends were cut back, 0 bases at V and 2 bases at J, with 7 bases in the middle. This CDR3 is 14 amino acids long. Germline CDR1 KGHSH, CDR2 LQKENI. CDR3 in amino acids: CASSPPAEQETQYF. Written as DNA, the CDR3 is TGTGCCAGCTCACCACCGGCGGAGCAAGAGACCCAGTACTTC.

The rearrangement links TRBV7-3 to TRBJ2-1; D possibly corresponds to TRBD2 (5 bases). This CDR3 is 16 amino acids long. V lost 1 base to trimming and J lost 7 bases, with 17 bases between them. Germline V gives CDR1 SGHTA, CDR2 FQGTGA. In nucleotides, the CDR3 is TGTGCCAGCAGCTTAATTCCGGCAAACATAGCGAATGAGCAGTTCTTC. It codes for CASSLIPANIANEQFF.

The chain combines TRBV28 with TRBJ2-3; D uncertain. The length of the CDR3 is 14 residues. Germline V gene lookup returns CDR1 MDHEN and CDR2 SYDVKM. The V end lost 8 bases, the J end lost 4 bases, and 16 bases lay between the germline ends. The CDR3 is CASQENFSSDTQYF. In nucleotides, the CDR3 is TGTGCCAGCCAGGAGAATTTCTCATCAGATACGCAGTATTTT.

The chain links TRBV4-1 to TRBJ2-3; 7 bases line up with TRBD2. With 1 base clipped from V and 4 bases from J, the junction kept 8 bases outside the gene matches. Germline V gene lookup returns CDR1 MGHRA and CDR2 YSYEKL. This CDR3 is 16 amino acids long. The DNA of the CDR3 is TGCGCCAGCAGCCAAGGGTGGGGGGGGAAGGCAGATACGCAGTATTTT. Protein sequence: CASSQGWGGKADTQYF.

The chain recombines TRBV6-1 with TRBJ1-3; D gene ambiguous. CDR1 MNHNS and CDR2 SASEGT come from the germline V gene. The CDR3 length is 15 residues. V gave up 6 bases and J gave up 0 bases, with 12 bases separating them. CDR3: CASRHTQNSGNTIYF. The CDR3 nucleotides are TGTGCCAGCAGACACACCCAGAACTCTGGAAACACCATATATTTT.

Concerning this clone: An end of the junction differs from the germline gene, which may be a read error. The CDR3 loop is CASSVTGYLDF. CDR3 DNA: TGTGCCAGCAGTGTCACAGGGTATTTGGACTTC. V is TRBV2 and J is TRBJ1-2; possibly TRBD1 for D (6 bases). CDR3 size: 11 residues. Germline assignment: CDR1 SNHLY and CDR2 FYNNEI.

This chain joins TRBV7-2 and TRBJ2-1; D ambiguous. The CDR3 sequence is 11 residues long. CDR1 is SGHTA, CDR2 FQGNSA, per germline. With 2 bases removed from V and 13 bases from J, the gap between germline ends came to 9 bases. The CDR3 DNA sequence: TGTGCCAGCAGCTTAAGTATTTATCAGTTCTTC. Protein product: CASSLSIYQFF.

The CDR3 here is CASSLTAPYNEQFF. CDR3 DNA sequence: TGTGCCAGCAGTCTCACAGCCCCCTACAATGAGCAGTTCTTC. This rearrangement joins TRBV6-1 to TRBJ2-1; D is undetermined. There are 14 residues in the CDR3. V dropped 5 bases and J dropped 2 bases, with 10 bases sitting between them. Germline CDR1 and CDR2: MNHNS and SASEGT.

The chain recombines TRBV5-1 with TRBJ1-4; weak D call: TRBD1 (5 bases). This CDR3 is built from 15 residues. Trimming cost V 1 base and J 7 bases, with 14 bases left between them. The germline V gene has CDR1 SGHRS and CDR2 YFSETQ. CDR3 in DNA: TGCGCCAGCAGCTTGTCTAGTCAGGGAAGTGAAAAACTGTTTTTT. Protein: CASSLSSQGSEKLFF.

The chain has TRBV28 and TRBJ2-3; 9 bases map to TRBD2. V was pared by 7 bases and J by 2 bases, with 7 bases of the junction left unmatched. CDR3 length: 15 amino acids. Germline V CDR1 and CDR2: MDHEN, SYDVKM. The CDR3 loop is CASKEAGGNTDTQYF. CDR3 sequence (DNA): TGTGCCAGCAAAGAAGCGGGGGGCAACACAGATACGCAGTATTTT.